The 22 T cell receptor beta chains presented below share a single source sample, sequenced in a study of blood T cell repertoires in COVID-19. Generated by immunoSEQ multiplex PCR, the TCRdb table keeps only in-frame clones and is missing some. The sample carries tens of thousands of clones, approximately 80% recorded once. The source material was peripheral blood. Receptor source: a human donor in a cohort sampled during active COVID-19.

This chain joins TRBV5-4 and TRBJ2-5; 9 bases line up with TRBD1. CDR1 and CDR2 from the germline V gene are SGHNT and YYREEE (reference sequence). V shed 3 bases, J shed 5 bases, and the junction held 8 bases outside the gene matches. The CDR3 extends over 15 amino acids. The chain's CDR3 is CASSSRTGEGETQYF. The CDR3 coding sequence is TGTGCCAGCAGCTCCCGGACAGGGGAGGGGGAGACCCAGTACTTC.

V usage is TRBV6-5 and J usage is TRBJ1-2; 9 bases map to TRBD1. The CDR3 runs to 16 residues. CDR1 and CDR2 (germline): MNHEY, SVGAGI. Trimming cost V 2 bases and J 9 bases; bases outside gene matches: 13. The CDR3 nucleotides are TGTGCCAGCAGTTACGGGCCCCCGGGACAGGGCTTAAGCTACACCTTC. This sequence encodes CASSYGPPGQGLSYTF.

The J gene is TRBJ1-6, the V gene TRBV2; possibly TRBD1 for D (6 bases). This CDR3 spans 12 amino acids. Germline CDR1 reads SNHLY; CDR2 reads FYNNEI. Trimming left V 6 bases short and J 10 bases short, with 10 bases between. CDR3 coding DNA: TGTGCCAGCAGCGGTACAGGGTCACCCCTCCACTTT. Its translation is CASSGTGSPLHF.

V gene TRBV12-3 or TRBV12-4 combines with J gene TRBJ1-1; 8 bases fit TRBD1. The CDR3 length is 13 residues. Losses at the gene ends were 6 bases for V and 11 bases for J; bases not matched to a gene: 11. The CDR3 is CASRAGGRGSAFF. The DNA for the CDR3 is TGTGCCAGCAGGGCAGGGGGCAGAGGATCGGCTTTCTTT.

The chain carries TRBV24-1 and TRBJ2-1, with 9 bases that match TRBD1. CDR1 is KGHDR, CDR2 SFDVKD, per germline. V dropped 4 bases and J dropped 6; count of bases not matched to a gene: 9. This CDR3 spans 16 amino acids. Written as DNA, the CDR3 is TGTGCCACCAGTGAACCCACAGGGGGCGGTAGCAATGAGCAGTTCTTC. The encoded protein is CATSEPTGGGSNEQFF.

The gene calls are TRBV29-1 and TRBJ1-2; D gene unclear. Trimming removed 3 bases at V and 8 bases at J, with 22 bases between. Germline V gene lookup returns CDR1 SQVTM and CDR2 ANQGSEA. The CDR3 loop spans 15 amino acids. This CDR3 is CSVDTWLLGGWGYTF. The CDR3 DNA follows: TGCAGCGTTGATACATGGTTGCTCGGAGGGTGGGGCTACACCTTC.

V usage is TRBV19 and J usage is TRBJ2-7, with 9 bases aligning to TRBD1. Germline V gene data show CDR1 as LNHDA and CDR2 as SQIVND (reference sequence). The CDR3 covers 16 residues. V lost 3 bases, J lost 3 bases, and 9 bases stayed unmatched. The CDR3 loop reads CASSMADRGGFYEQYF. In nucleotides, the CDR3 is TGTGCCAGTAGTATGGCGGACAGGGGAGGTTTCTACGAGCAGTACTTC.

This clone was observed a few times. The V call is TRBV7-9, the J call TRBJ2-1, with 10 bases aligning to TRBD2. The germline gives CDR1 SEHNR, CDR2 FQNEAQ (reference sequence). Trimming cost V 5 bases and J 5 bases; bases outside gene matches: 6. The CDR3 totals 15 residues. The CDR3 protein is CASSALAGNHNEQFF. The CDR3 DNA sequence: TGTGCCAGCAGCGCACTAGCGGGGAACCACAATGAGCAGTTCTTC. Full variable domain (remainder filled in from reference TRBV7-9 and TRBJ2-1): DTGVSQNPRHKITKRGQNVTFRCDPISEHNRLYWYRQTLGQGPEFLTYFQNEAQLEKSRLLSDRFSAERPKGSFSTLEIQRTEQGDSAMYLCASSALAGNHNEQFFGPGTRLTVL.

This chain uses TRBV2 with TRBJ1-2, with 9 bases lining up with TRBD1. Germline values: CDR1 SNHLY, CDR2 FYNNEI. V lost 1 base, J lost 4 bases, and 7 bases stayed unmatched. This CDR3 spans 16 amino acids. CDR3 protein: CASSEEATGGFYGYTF. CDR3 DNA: TGTGCCAGCAGTGAAGAGGCGACAGGGGGATTCTATGGCTACACCTTC.

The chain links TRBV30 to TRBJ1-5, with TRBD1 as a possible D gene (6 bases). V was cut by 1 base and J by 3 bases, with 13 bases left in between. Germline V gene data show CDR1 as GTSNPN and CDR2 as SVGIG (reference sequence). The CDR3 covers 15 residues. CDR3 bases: TGTGCCTGGAGTGAGGAGGGGGGGAACAATCAGCCCCAGCATTTT. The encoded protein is CAWSEEGGNNQPQHF. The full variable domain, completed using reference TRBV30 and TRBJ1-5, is SQTIHQWPATLVQPVGSPLSLECTVEGTSNPNLYWYRQAAGRGLQLLFYSVGIGQISSEVPQNLSASRPQDRQFILSSKKLLLSDSGFYLCAWSEEGGNNQPQHFGDGTRLSIL.

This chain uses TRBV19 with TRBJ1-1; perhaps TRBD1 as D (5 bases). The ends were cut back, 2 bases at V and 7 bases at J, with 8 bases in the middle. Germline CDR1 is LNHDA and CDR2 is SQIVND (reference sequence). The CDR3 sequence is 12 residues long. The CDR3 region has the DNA TGTGCCAGTAGTATACAGGGCGGTGAAGCTTTCTTT. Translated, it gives CASSIQGGEAFF.

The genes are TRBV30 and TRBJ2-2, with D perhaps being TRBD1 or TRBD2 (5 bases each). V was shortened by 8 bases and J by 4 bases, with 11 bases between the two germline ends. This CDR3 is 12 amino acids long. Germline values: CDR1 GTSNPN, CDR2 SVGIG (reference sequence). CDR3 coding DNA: TGTGCCGGGACGGTTTTCACCGGGGAGCTGTTTTTT. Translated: CAGTVFTGELFF.

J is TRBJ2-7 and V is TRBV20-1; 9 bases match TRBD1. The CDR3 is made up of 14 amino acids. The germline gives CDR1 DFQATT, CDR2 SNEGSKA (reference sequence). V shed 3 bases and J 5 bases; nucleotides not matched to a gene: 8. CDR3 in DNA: TGCAGTGCTAGTGGCCCGGACAGGGGAGACGAGCAGTACTTC. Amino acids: CSASGPDRGDEQYF.

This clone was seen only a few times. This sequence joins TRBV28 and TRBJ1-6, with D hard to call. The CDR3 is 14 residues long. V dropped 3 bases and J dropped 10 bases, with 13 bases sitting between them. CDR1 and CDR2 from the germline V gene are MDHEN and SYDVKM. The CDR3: CASSFLSGSSPLHF. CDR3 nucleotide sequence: TGTGCCAGCAGTTTTCTTTCGGGTTCATCACCCCTCCACTTT.

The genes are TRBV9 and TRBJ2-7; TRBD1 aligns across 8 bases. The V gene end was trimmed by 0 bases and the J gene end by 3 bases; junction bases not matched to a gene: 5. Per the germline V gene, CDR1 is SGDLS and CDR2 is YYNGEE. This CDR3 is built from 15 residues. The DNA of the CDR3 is TGTGCCAGCAGCGTAGGTAAGGACAGGGACTACGAGCAGTACTTC. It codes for CASSVGKDRDYEQYF.

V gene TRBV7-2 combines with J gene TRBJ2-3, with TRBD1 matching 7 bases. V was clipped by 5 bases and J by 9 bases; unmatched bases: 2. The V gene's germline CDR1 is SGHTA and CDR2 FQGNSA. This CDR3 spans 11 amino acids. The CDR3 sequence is CASSNRGTQYF. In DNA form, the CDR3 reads TGTGCCAGCAGCAACAGGGGAACGCAGTATTTT.

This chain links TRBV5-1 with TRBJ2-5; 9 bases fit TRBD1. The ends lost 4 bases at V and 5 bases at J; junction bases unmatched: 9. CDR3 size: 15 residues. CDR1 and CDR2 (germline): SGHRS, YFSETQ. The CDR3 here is CASSGGTGSEETQYF. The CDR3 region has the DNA TGCGCCAGCAGCGGGGGGACAGGGTCAGAGGAGACCCAGTACTTC.

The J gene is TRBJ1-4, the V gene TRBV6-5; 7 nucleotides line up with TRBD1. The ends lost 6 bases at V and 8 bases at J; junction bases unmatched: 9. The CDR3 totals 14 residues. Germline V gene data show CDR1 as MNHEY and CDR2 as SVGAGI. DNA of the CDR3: TGTGCCAGCAGAGGGGGCAGGGGAAGCGAAAAACTGTTTTTT. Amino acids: CASRGGRGSEKLFF.

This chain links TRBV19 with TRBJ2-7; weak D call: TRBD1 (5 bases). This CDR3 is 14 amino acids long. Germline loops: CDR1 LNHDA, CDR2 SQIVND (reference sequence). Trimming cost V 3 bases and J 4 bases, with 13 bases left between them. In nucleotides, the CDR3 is TGTGCCAGTAGTATCAGGGCGGACCCTTACGAGCAGTACTTC. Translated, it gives CASSIRADPYEQYF. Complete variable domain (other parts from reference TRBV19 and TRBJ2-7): DGGITQSPKYLFRKEGQNVTLSCEQNLNHDAMYWYRQDPGQGLRLIYYSQIVNDFQKGDIAEGYSVSREKKESFPLTVTSAQKNPTAFYLCASSIRADPYEQYFGPGTRLTVT.

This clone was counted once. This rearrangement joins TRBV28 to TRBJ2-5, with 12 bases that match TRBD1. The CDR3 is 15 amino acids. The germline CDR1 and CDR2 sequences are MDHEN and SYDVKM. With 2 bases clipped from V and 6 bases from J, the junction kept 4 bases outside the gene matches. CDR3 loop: CASSLEGTGGQTQYF. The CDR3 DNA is TGTGCCAGCAGTTTAGAAGGGACAGGGGGCCAGACCCAGTACTTC.

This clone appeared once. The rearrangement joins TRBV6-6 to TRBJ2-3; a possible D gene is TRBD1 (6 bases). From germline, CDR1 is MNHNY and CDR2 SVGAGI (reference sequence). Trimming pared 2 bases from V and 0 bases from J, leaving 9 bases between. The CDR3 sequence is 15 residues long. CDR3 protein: CASSYRDISTDTQYF. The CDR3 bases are TGTGCCAGCAGTTACAGGGACATCAGCACAGATACGCAGTATTTT.

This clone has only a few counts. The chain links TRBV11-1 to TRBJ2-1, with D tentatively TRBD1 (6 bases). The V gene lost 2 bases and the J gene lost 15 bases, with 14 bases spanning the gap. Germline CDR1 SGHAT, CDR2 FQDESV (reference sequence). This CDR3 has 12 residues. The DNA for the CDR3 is TGTGCCAGCAGCTTATTCGGACAGATATTGTTCTTC. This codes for CASSLFGQILFF.